These 13 T cell receptor beta chains were sequenced from one sample in a study of blood T cell repertoires in COVID-19. Sequencing was performed with immunoSEQ multiplex PCR; in TCRdb, only in-frame clones are kept and a portion is missing. This table has fewer than 200,000 clones, roughly 86% appearing once. Sample: peripheral blood. These TCRs come from a man between 40 and 49 years old with active or convalescent COVID-19.

This chain connects TRBV19 to TRBJ1-2, with TRBD1 matching 7 bases. The V segment lost 0 bases and the J segment 6 bases; nucleotides outside the gene matches: 7. The CDR3 loop spans 15 amino acids. Germline CDR1 is LNHDA and CDR2 is SQIVND (reference sequence). The CDR3 nucleotides are TGTGCCAGTAGTATAGACCACGGACAGGCGGATGGCTACACCTTC. This sequence encodes CASSIDHGQADGYTF. The whole variable domain, remainder taken from reference TRBV19 and TRBJ1-2, is DGGITQSPKYLFRKEGQNVTLSCEQNLNHDAMYWYRQDPGQGLRLIYYSQIVNDFQKGDIAEGYSVSREKKESFPLTVTSAQKNPTAFYLCASSIDHGQADGYTFGSGTRLTVV.

This chain links TRBV30 with TRBJ2-7; 8 bases are a match to TRBD2. The germline V gene has CDR1 GTSNPN and CDR2 SVGIG (reference sequence). J was trimmed by 2 bases and V by 0 bases; bases with no gene match: 18. The CDR3 length is 19 residues. The CDR3 DNA reads as TGTGCCTGGAGTGTACCGGTAGCGGGAAGGGGGAGAGGAACCTACGAGCAGTACTTC. Its protein product is CAWSVPVAGRGRGTYEQYF.

This chain's CDR3 is CASRKSLGGITEAFF. DNA for the CDR3: TGTGCCAGTAGGAAAAGCCTCGGGGGGATCACTGAAGCTTTCTTT. The V call is TRBV19, the J call TRBJ1-1; possible D gene TRBD1, 5 bases. Deletions cut 6 bases from V and 4 bases from J, with 18 bases between. The CDR3 runs to 15 residues. From germline, CDR1 is LNHDA and CDR2 SQIVND (reference sequence).

The chain combines TRBV6-1 with TRBJ1-2, with D possibly matching TRBD1 (6 bases). V was shortened by 3 bases and J by 8 bases, with 13 bases between the two germline ends. The CDR3 contains 13 residues. Germline CDR1 and CDR2: MNHNS and SASEGT. CDR3 bases: TGTGCCAGCAGTGATCTGGGGGCAGGGGGCTACACCTTC. Residues: CASSDLGAGGYTF.

In DNA, the CDR3 is TGTGCCAGACTGGATGATAACAGGTCCTTGAACACTGAAGCTTTCTTT. It encodes CARLDDNRSLNTEAFF. V and J are TRBV21-1 and TRBJ1-1; the D call of TRBD1 is as the table states it, not checked on the DNA. TRBV21-1 is classified as a pseudogene. CDR3 length: 16 residues.

The V gene is TRBV28, the J gene TRBJ1-2; 8 bases are a match to TRBD1. J was trimmed by 0 bases and V by 6 bases; bases with no gene match: 6. The CDR3 is made up of 15 amino acids. Per germline, CDR1 MDHEN and CDR2 SYDVKM. CDR3 nucleotide sequence: TGTGCCAGCAGCGACAGGGGTCGAGCTAACTATGGCTACACCTTC. Protein product: CASSDRGRANYGYTF.

In DNA, the CDR3 is TGTGCCTGGTCAATCTCCAGGGGGCTGGGCACTGAAGCTTTCTTT. Amino acid sequence: CAWSISRGLGTEAFF. The V call is TRBV30, the J call TRBJ1-1, with 8 bases lining up with TRBD1. CDR1 and CDR2 (germline): GTSNPN, SVGIG (reference sequence). CDR3 length equals 15 residues. V was pared by 5 bases and J by 4 bases, with 12 bases of the junction left unmatched.

The rearrangement joins TRBV11-1 to TRBJ1-1; weak D call: TRBD1 (6 bases). The CDR3 is 12 residues long. The V end lost 5 bases, the J end lost 12 bases, and 16 bases lay between the germline ends. CDR1 and CDR2 (germline): SGHAT, FQDESV (reference sequence). The CDR3 reads CASSTGQSQTFF. As DNA, the CDR3 is TGTGCCAGCAGCACCGGACAGTCGCAGACTTTCTTT.

The V and J genes are TRBV11-2 and TRBJ2-7; TRBD1 might be the D (6 bases). Germline V gene data show CDR1 as SGHAT and CDR2 as FQNNGV. The CDR3 length is 14 residues. The germline V and J ends were trimmed by 10 bases and 0 bases, with 16 bases remaining between them. CDR3 sequence (DNA): TGTGCCACCAAACAGGGCGTCAACTCCTACGAGCAGTACTTC. Its translation is CATKQGVNSYEQYF.

This chain uses TRBV28 with TRBJ1-2; 7 bases match TRBD1. Germline V gene data show CDR1 as MDHEN and CDR2 as SYDVKM. The ends lost 5 bases at V and 7 bases at J; junction bases unmatched: 7. The CDR3 runs 13 residues. As DNA, the CDR3 is TGTGCCAGCAGTCCCGACAGGGTGGTTGGCTACACCTTC. It is translated as CASSPDRVVGYTF.

This chain joins TRBV28 and TRBJ1-2; D is perhaps TRBD1 (6 bases). Trimming pared 5 bases from V and 8 bases from J, leaving 12 bases between. Per germline, CDR1 MDHEN and CDR2 SYDVKM. The CDR3 covers 12 residues. The CDR3 bases are TGTGCCAGCAGTACAGGGTCGTTAGGCTACACCTTC. Its protein product is CASSTGSLGYTF.

This sequence joins TRBV2 and TRBJ2-5; D might be TRBD1 (7 bases). The V gene lost 6 bases and the J gene lost 2 bases, with 16 bases spanning the gap. The CDR3 spans 15 residues. In germline, CDR1 is SNHLY, CDR2 FYNNEI. The CDR3 reads CASRRDRAQQETQYF. DNA of the CDR3: TGTGCCAGCAGGCGGGACAGAGCGCAACAAGAGACCCAGTACTTC.

The count of this clone is one. The chain has TRBV5-1 and TRBJ1-3, with D unresolved. Germline CDR1 and CDR2: SGHRS and YFSETQ. There are 16 residues in the CDR3. The germline V and J ends were trimmed by 2 bases and 0 bases, with 12 bases remaining between them. The CDR3 coding sequence is TGCGCCAGCAGCTTATACACACCGAACTCTGGAAACACCATATATTTT. Translating it yields CASSLYTPNSGNTIYF.